What follows is one T cell receptor (beta chain) and its context. This clonotype was detected ten times or more. The antigen it recognizes is unknown. Qualities for individual bases were not recorded, and no much larger clone is one base off. The Immunoverse kit was used to build TCR libraries from 400 ng RNA, with molecular barcoded adaptors covering alpha/delta and beta/gamma chains. TCR library preparation used the same RNA that was used for transcriptome sequencing. Sequencing of the TCR libraries was done on an Illumina HiSeq 4000 with 2 x 150 cycles. In the original analysis: Using MiXCR, which included quality filtering and error correction, TCR reads were aligned to human V, D, J and C references and then assembled into CDR3 clonotypes. The tcR package in R was used for analysis of clonotype counts and gene usage diversity. For inspection of raw mapping reads, RNA-seq reads were mapped by STAR aligner version 2.5.3a onto GRCh37 of the human genome. To test how sequencing depth affected the clonotypes detected, IR-seq fastq files were randomly downsampled with Seqtk 1.3. In-frame beta chains were kept once TCRdb had trimmed the public reads at Q25 with fastp and called clones with MiXCR. CDR3 protein duplicates are merged, each entry listing the most common genes and DNA. TCRdb, not the original authors, processed these V and J calls. Present in this sample are under 80,000 distinct CDR3 sequences, under 20% of which were seen just once. The ten top clones hold over 12% of the sample.

The data stem from a study of read filtering for tumor transcriptome and immune sequencing (dated by TCRdb to the early 2020s). Turning to the overall study: Of the patients in the cohort, 17 were male and around 15 were female, and their mean age was around 64 years, with a range of roughly 40 to 80. By revised international staging, eight or nine patients were R-ISS I, fewer than 20 were R-ISS II and 7 were R-ISS III. After DNase treatment, whole-transcriptome libraries were prepared using the TruSeq RNA Access Library Prep Kit. TCR-region mapped reads per sample ranged from about 3.5 to 10.27 million with IR-seq versus only roughly 75 to 1273 with RNA-seq. Using the same bone marrow samples, the study compared TCR repertoires obtained by targeted immune repertoire sequencing with those obtained by bulk whole-transcriptome sequencing. As a main aim, a read-filtering strategy for immune repertoire data was addressed, with the specific question being whether clonotypes supported by a single read should be removed.

Every patient had bone marrow sampled at the time of active disease. Ficoll-Hypaque density gradient centrifugation was used to isolate the bone marrow mononuclear cells. Myeloma plasma cells were removed and CD138-negative cells were collected by negative selection after labeling with CD138 magnetic microbeads on a MACS separator. Purity of the isolated cells was checked by flow cytometry on an Attune NxT using CD138 antibodies. Total RNA was extracted using TRIzol reagent and was quantified on a NanoDrop spectrophotometer. For each patient, paired RNA-seq and IR-seq were run on the CD138-negative bone marrow sample from that patient. The paper as a whole reports these results and caveats: Single-read clonotypes made up around 82% of clonotypes but approximately 3.5% of total reads in IR-seq, and just under 75% of clonotypes and 44.6% of reads in RNA-seq. Compared with RNA-seq, IR-seq captured clonotypes at much greater depth and more reliably, and a smaller IR-seq throughput was enough to identify most of the shared clonotypes. The correlation between IR-seq and RNA-seq shared clonotype proportions rose when single-read clonotypes were removed. The sorted CD138-negative fraction was a mixed bone marrow immune population, not purified T cells.

CDR1 and CDR2 were assigned from the germline V gene (reference sequence) as LNHDA and SQIVND. V and J are trimmed by 3 bases and 6 bases, and the gene matches miss 7 bases of the junction. Including cysteine and phenylalanine, the CDR3 has 14 amino acids. CDR3 DNA is the only sequence kept; it has 42 bases, read in frame from the first base. The chain couples TRBV19 to TRBJ2-7; 8 nucleotides in the junction match TRBD1. This clonotype was sampled from a donor aged 40 or older with multiple myeloma. The sample consisted of a population of CD138-negative cells sorted from bone marrow. What this sample's cell subset or site label stands for: bone marrow mononuclear cells depleted of CD138+ plasma/myeloma cells by negative magnetic selection. The nucleotides are TGTGCCAGTAGTATGGGACAGGACCTCTCCGAGCAGTACTTC. Translated, it reads CASSMGQDLSEQYF.